This T cell receptor (beta chain) stems from a study of fetal regulatory T cell absence and autoimmunity. Study conclusions and caveats: In IPEX, the enrichment was taken to support antigen-driven autoimmunity before birth.

The CDR3 is 17 residues long. Germline V lookup: CDR1 MNHNS, CDR2 SASEGT. J gave up 4 bases and V 3 bases, and 10 bases lay outside the gene matches. Using immunoSEQ multiplex PCR, the repertoire was profiled, and TCRdb retains in-frame clones only, with some absent. The sample holds approximately 49,000 clones; about four fifths are singletons and the top ten take 0.41%. Of note for this clone: The antigen remains undetermined.

The rearrangement uses TRBV6-1 and TRBJ2-5; TRBD2 agrees at 11 bases. Sequencing input: cord blood. The TCR was taken from a newborn boy with IPEX syndrome. The CDR3 sequence: CASSEWLAGGVGETQYF. The CDR3 DNA follows: TGTGCCAGCAGTGAGTGGCTAGCGGGAGGTGTAGGAGAGACCCAGTACTTC.